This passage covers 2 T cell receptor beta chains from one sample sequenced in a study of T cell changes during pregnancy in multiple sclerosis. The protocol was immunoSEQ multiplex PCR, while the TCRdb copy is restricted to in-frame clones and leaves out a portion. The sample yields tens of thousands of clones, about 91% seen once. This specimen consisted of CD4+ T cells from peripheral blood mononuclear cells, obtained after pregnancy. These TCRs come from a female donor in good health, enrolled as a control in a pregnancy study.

The CDR3 spells CASSLGTGAGYTF. The CDR3 coding sequence is TGCGCCAGCAGCTTGGGGACAGGGGCTGGCTACACCTTC. J is TRBJ1-2 and V is TRBV5-1, with TRBD1 identical over 9 bases. Trimming at V came to 0 bases and at J to 7 bases, leaving 1 base not matched to a gene. The CDR3 length is 13 residues. Germline lookup yields CDR1 SGHRS and CDR2 YFSETQ.

CDR3 residues: CASSLAQGNTEAFF. The DNA for the CDR3 is TGTGCCAGCAGCTTAGCTCAGGGGAACACTGAAGCTTTCTTT. V gene TRBV7-8 combines with J gene TRBJ1-1, with a possible D match to TRBD1 (5 bases). V was clipped by 0 bases and J by 1 base, with 6 bases between them. From germline, CDR1 is SGHVS and CDR2 FQNEAQ. The CDR3 length is 14 residues. The full variable domain, completed using reference TRBV7-8 and TRBJ1-1, is GAGVSQSPRYKVAKRGQDVALRCDPISGHVSLFWYQQALGQGPEFLTYFQNEAQLDKSGLPSDRFFAERPEGSVSTLKIQRTQQEDSAVYLCASSLAQGNTEAFFGQGTRLTVV.